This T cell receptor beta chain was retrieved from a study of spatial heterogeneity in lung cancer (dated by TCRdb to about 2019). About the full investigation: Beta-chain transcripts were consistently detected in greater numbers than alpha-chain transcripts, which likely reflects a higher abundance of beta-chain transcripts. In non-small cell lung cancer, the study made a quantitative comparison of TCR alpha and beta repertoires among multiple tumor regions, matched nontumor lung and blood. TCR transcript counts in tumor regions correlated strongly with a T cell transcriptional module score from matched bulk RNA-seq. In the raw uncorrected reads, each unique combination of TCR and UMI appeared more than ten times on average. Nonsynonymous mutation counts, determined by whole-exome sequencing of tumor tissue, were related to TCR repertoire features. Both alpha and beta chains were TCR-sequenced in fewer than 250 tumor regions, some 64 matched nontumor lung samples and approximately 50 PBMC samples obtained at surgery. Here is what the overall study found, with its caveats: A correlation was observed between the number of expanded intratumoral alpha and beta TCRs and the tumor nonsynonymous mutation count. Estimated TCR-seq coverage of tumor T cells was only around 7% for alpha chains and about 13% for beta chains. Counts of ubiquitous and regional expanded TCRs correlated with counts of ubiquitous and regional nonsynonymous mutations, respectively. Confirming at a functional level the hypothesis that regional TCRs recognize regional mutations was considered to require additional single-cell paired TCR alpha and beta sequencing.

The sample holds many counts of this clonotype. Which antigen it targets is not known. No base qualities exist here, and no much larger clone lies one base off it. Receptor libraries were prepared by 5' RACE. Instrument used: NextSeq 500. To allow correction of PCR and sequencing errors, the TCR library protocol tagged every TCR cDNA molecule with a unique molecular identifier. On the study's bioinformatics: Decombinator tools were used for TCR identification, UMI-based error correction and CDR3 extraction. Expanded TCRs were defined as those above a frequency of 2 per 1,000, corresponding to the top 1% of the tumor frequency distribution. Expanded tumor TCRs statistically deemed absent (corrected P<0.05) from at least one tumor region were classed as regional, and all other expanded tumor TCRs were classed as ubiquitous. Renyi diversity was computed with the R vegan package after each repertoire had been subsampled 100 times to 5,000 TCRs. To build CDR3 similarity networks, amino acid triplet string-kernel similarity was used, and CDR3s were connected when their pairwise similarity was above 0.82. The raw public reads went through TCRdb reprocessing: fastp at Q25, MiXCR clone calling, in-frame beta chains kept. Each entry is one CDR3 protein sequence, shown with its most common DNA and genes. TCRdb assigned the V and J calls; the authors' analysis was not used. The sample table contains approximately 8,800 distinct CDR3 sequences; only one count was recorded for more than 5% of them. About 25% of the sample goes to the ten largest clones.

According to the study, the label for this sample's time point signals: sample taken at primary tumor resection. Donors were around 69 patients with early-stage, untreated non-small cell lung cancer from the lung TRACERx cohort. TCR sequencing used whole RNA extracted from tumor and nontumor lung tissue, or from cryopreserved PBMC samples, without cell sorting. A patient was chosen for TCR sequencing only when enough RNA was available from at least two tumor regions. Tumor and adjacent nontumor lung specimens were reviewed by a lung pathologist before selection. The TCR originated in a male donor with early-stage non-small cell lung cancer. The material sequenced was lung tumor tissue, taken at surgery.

The sequence in DNA is TGTGCCAGCTCACCAATCAGCGGGGGGGCCCCAGATACGCAGTATTTT. Translated, this is CASSPISGGAPDTQYF. The rearrangement joined TRBV18 to TRBJ2-3, and 10 bases in between align with TRBD2. The CDR3 measures 16 amino acids from cysteine to phenylalanine. Only the CDR3 portion is preserved as DNA: 48 bases, with reading frame beginning at the first base. Trimmed from V: 2 bases; trimmed from J: 4 bases; junction bases lacking a gene match: 6. The germline V gene provides CDR1 KGHSH and CDR2 LQKENI. With the rest looked up from the reference TRBV18 and TRBJ2-3 genes rather than sequenced, the full variable domain is NAGVMQNPRHLVRRRGQEARLRCSPMKGHSHVYWYRQLPEEGLKFMVYLQKENIIDESGMPKERFSAEFPKEGPSILRIQQVVRGDSAAYFCASSPISGGAPDTQYFGPGTRLTVL.